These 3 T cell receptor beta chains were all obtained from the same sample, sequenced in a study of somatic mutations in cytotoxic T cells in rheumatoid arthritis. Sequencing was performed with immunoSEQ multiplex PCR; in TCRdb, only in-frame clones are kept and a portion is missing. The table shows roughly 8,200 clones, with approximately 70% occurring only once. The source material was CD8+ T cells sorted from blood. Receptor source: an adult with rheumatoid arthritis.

CDR3 sequence (DNA): TGTGCCAGCGCCGCCCGGGAATACAATGAGCAGTTCTTC. The encoded protein is CASAAREYNEQFF. The chain is built from TRBV7-9 and TRBJ2-1; tentative D call: TRBD2 (5 bases). Germline V gene data show CDR1 as SEHNR and CDR2 as FQNEAQ (reference sequence). The CDR3 has 13 amino acids. The V end was cut by 8 bases, the J end by 4 bases, with 12 bases between.

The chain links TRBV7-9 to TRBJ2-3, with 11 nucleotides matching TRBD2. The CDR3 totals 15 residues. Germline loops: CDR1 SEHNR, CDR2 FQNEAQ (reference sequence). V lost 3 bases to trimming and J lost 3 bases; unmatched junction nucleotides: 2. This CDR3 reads CASSFSSGRTDTQYF. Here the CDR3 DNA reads TGTGCCAGCAGCTTCTCTAGCGGGAGGACAGATACGCAGTATTTT. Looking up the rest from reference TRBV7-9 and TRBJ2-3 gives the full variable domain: DTGVSQNPRHKITKRGQNVTFRCDPISEHNRLYWYRQTLGQGPEFLTYFQNEAQLEKSRLLSDRFSAERPKGSFSTLEIQRTEQGDSAMYLCASSFSSGRTDTQYFGPGTRLTVL.

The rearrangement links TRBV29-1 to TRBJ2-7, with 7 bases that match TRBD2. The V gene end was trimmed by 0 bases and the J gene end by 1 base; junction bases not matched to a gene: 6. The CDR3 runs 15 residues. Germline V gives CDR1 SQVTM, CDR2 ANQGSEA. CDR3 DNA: TGCAGCGTTGAAGATCCCCTAGCGGAGTCCTACGAGCAGTACTTC. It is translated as CSVEDPLAESYEQYF.